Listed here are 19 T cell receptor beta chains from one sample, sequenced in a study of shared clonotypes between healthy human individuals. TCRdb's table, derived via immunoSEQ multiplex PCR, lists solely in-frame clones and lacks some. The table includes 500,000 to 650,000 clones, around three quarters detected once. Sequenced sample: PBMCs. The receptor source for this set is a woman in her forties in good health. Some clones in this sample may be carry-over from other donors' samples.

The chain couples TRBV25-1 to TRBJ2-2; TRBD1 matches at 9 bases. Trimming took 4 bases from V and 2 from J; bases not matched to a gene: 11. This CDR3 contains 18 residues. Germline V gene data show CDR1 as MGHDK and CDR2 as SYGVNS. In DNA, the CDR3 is TGTGCCAGCAGTGCGGACAGGGGAGGTTTTAGTAACACCGGGGAGCTGTTTTTT. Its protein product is CASSADRGGFSNTGELFF.

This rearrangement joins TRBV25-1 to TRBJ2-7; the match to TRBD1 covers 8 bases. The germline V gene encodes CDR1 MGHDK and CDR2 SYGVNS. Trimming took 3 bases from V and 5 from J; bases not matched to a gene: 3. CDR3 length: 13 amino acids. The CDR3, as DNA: TGTGCCAGCAGTGACGACAGGGGCGACGAGCAGTACTTC. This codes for CASSDDRGDEQYF.

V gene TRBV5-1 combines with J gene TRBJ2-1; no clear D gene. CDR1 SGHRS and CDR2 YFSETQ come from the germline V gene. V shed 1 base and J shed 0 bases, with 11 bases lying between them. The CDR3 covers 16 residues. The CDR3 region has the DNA TGCGCCAGCAGCTTGCTGGCCATGAGCTCCTACAATGAGCAGTTCTTC. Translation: CASSLLAMSSYNEQFF. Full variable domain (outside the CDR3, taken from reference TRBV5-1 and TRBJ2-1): KAGVTQTPRYLIKTRGQQVTLSCSPISGHRSVSWYQQTPGQGLQFLFEYFSETQRNKGNFPGRFSGRQFSNSRSEMNVSTLELGDSALYLCASSLLAMSSYNEQFFGPGTRLTVL.

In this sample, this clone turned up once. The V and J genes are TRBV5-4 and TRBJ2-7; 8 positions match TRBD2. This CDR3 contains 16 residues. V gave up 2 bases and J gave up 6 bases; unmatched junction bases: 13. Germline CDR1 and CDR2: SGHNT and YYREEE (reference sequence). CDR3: CASSFGLAGLEIEQYF. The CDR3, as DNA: TGTGCCAGCAGCTTTGGGCTAGCGGGTCTGGAAATCGAGCAGTACTTC. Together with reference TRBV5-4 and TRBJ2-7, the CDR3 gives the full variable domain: ETGVTQSPTHLIKTRGQQVTLRCSSQSGHNTVSWYQQALGQGPQFIFQYYREEENGRGNFPPRFSGLQFPNYSSELNVNALELDDSALYLCASSFGLAGLEIEQYFGPGTRLTVT.

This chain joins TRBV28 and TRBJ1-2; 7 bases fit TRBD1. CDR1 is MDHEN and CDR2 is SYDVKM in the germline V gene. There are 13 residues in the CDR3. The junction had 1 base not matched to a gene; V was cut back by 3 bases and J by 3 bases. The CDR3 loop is CASSFGTDYGYTF. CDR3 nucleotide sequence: TGTGCCAGCAGTTTCGGGACAGACTATGGCTACACCTTC.

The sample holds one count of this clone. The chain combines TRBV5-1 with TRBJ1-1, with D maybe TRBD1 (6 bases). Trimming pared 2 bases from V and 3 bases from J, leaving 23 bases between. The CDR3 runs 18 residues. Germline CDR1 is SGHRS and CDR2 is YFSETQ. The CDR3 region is CASSFGSGVLTRDTEAFF. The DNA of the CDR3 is TGCGCCAGCAGCTTCGGATCAGGGGTTTTAACGAGGGACACTGAAGCTTTCTTT.

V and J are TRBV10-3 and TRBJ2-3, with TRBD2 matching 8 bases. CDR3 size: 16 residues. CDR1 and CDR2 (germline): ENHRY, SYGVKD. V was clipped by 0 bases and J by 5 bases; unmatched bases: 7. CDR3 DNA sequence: TGTGCCATCAGTGAGTCGACGGGAGGGTCGAGAGATACGCAGTATTTT. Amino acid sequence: CAISESTGGSRDTQYF.

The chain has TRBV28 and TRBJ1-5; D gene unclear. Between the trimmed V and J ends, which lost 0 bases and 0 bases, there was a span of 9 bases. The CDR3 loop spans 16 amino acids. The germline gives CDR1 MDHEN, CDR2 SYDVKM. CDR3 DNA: TGTGCCAGCAGTTTATGGAGACCGAATAGCAATCAGCCCCAGCATTTT. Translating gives CASSLWRPNSNQPQHF.

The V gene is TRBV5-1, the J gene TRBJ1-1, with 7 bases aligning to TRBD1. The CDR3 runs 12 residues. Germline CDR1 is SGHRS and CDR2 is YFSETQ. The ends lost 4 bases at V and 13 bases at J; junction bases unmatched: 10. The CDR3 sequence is CASSLDRAPLFF. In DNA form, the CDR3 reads TGCGCCAGCAGCCTCGACAGGGCTCCCCTTTTCTTT.

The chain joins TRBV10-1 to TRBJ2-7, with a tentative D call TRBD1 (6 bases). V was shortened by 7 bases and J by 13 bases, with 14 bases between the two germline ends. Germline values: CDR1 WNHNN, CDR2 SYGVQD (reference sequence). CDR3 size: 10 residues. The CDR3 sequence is CASTRGHRYF. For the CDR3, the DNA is TGCGCCAGCACCAGGGGACATCGTTACTTC.

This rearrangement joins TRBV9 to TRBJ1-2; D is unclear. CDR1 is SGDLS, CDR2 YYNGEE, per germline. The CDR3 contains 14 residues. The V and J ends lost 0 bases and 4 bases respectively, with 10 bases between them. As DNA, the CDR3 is TGTGCCAGCAGCGTAGGGGCAGACCGCTATGGCTACACCTTC. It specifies CASSVGADRYGYTF.

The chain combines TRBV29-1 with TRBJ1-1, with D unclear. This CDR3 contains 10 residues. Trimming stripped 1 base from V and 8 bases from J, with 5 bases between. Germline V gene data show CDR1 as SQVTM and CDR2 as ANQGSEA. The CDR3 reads CSVEGREAFF. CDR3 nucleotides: TGCAGCGTTGAAGGACGGGAAGCTTTCTTT.

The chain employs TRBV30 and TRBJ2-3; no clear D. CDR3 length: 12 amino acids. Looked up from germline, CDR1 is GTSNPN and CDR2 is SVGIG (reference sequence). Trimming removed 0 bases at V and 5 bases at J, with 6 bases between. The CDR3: CAWSVVGDTQYF. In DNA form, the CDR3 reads TGTGCCTGGAGTGTTGTCGGAGATACGCAGTATTTT.

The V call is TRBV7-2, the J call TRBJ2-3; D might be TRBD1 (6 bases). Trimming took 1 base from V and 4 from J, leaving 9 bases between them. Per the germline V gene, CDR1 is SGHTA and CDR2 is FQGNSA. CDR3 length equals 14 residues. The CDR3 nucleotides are TGTGCCAGCAGCTTAGGGACAGCCCCAGATACGCAGTATTTT. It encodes CASSLGTAPDTQYF.

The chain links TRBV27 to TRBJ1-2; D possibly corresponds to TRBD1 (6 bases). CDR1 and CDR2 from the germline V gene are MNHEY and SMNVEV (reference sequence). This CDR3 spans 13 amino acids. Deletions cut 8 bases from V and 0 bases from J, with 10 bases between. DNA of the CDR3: TGTGCCAGCCGGGACACAGCTAACTATGGCTACACCTTC. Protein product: CASRDTANYGYTF.

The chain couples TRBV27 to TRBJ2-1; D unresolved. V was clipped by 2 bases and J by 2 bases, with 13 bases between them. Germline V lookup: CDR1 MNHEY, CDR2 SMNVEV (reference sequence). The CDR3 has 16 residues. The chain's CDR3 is CASSLRRGVTYNEQFF. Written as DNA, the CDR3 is TGTGCCAGCAGTTTAAGGCGCGGAGTAACCTACAATGAGCAGTTCTTC.

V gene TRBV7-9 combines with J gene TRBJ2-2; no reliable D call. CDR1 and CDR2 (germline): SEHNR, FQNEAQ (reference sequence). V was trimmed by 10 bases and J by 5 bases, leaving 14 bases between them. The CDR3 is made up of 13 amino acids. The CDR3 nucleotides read TGTGCCACCCTTACGTTCGGGACCGGGGAGCTGTTTTTT. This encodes CATLTFGTGELFF.

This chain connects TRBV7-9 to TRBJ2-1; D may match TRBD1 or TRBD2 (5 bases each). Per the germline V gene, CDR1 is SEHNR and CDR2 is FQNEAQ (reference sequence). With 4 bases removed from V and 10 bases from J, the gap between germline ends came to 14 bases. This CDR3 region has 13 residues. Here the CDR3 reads CASSSPNRREQFF. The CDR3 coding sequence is TGTGCCAGCAGCTCCCCCAACAGGAGGGAGCAGTTCTTC.

The CDR3: CASSEDGNTEAFF. The CDR3 DNA sequence: TGTGCCAGCAGCGAAGACGGCAACACTGAAGCTTTCTTT. The V call is TRBV6-5, the J call TRBJ1-1, with D unresolved. This CDR3 spans 13 amino acids. V gave up 6 bases and J gave up 2 bases, with 10 bases separating them. The germline V gene encodes CDR1 MNHEY and CDR2 SVGAGI.